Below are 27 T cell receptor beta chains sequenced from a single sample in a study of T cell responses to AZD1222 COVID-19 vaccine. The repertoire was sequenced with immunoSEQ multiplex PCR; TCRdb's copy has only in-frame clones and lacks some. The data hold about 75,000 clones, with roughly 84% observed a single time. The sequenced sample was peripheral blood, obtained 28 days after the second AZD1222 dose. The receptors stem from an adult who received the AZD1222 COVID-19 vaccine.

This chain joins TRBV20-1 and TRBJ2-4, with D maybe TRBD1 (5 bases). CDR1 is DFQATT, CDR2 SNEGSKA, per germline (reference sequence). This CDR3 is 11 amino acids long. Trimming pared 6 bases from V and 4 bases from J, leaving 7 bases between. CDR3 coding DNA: TGCAGTGCGGACATTAAAAACATTCAGTACTTC. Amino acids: CSADIKNIQYF.

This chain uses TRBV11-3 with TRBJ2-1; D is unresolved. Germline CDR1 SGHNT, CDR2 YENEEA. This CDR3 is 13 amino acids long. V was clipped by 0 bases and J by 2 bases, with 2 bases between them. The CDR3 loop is CASSLDTYNEQFF. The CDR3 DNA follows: TGTGCCAGCAGCTTAGACACCTACAATGAGCAGTTCTTC.

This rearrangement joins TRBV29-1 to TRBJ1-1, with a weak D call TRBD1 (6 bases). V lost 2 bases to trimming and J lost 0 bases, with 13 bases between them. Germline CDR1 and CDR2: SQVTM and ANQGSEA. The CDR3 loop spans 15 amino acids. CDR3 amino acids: CSVENRVVMNTEAFF. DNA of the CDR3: TGCAGCGTTGAAAACAGGGTGGTGATGAACACTGAAGCTTTCTTT.

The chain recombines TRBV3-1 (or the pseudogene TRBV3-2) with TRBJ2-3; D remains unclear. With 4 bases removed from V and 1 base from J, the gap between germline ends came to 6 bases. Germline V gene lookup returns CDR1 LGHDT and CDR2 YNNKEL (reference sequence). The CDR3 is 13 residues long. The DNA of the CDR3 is TGTGCCAGCAGCCTAAGAGGCACAGATACGCAGTATTTT. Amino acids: CASSLRGTDTQYF.

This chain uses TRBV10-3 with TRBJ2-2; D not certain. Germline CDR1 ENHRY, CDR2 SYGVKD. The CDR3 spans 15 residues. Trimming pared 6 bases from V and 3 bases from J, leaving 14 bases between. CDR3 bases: TGTGCCATCAGCAGAGTTATGATGGACACCGGGGAGCTGTTTTTT. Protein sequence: CAISRVMMDTGELFF.

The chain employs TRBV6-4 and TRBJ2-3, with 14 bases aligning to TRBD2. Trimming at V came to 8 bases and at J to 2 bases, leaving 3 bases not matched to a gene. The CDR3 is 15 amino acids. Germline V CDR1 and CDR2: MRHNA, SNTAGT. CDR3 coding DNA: TGTGCCAGCGCGACTAGCGGGGGGGCCACAGATACGCAGTATTTT. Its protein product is CASATSGGATDTQYF.

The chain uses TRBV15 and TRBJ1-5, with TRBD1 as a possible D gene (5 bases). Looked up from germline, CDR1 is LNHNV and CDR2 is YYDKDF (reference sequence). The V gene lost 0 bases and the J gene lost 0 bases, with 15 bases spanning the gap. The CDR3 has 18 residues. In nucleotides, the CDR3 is TGTGCCACCAGCAGAGATCTTCGGGGCCAGGGTAGCAATCAGCCCCAGCATTTT. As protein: CATSRDLRGQGSNQPQHF.

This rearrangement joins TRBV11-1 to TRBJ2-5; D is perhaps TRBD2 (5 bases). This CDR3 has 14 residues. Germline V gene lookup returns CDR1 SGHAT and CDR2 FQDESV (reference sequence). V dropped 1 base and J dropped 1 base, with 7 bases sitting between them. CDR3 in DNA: TGTGCCAGCAGCTTAGGGCGGGTCCAAGAGACCCAGTACTTC. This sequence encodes CASSLGRVQETQYF.

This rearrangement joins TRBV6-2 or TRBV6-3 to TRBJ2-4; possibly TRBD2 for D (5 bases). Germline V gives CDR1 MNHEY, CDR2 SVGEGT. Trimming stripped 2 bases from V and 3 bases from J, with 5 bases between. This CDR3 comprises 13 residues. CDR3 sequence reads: CASSYRDKNIQYF. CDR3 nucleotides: TGTGCCAGCAGTTACCGGGACAAAAACATTCAGTACTTC.

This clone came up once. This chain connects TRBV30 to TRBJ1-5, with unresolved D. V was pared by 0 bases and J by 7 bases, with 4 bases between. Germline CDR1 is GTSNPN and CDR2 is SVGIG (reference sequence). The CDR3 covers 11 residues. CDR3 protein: CAWSVGQPQHF. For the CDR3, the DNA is TGTGCCTGGAGTGTGGGCCAGCCCCAGCATTTT.

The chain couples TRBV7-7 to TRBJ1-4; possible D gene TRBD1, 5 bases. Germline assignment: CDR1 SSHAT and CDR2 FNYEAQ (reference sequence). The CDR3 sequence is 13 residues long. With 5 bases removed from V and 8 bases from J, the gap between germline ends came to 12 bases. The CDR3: CASSPGRTEKLFF. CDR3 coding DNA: TGTGCCAGCAGCCCAGGGCGCACGGAAAAACTGTTTTTT.

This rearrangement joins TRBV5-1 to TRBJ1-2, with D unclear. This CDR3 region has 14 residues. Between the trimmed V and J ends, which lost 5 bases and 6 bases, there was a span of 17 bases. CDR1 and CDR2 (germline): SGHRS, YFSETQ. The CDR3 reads CASRWEGEEDGYTF. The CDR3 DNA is TGCGCCAGCAGGTGGGAGGGAGAGGAGGATGGCTACACCTTC.

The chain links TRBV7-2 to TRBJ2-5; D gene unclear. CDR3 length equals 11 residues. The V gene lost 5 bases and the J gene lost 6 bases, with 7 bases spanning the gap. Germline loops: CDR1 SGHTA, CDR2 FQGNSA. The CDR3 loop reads CASSPFQTQYF. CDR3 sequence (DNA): TGTGCCAGCAGCCCGTTCCAGACCCAGTACTTC.

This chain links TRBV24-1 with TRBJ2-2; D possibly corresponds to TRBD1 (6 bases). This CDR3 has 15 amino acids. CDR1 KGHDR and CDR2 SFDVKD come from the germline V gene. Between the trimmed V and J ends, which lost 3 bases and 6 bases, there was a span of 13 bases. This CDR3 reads CATSDPHRAAGELFF. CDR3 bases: TGTGCCACCAGTGATCCCCACAGGGCGGCCGGGGAGCTGTTTTTT.

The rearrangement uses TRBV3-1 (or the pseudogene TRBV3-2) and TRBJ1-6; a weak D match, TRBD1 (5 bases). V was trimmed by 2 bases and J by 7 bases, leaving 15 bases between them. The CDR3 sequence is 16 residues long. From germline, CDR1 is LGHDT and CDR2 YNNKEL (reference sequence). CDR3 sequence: CASSQSGGGINSPLHF. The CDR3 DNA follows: TGTGCCAGCAGCCAATCTGGCGGGGGAATCAATTCACCCCTCCACTTT.

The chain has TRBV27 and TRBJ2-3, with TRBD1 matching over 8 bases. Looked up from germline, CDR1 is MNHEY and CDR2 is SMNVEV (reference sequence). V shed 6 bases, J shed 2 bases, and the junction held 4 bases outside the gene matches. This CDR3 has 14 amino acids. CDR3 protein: CASRRQGYTDTQYF. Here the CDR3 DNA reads TGTGCCAGCAGAAGACAGGGGTACACAGATACGCAGTATTTT.

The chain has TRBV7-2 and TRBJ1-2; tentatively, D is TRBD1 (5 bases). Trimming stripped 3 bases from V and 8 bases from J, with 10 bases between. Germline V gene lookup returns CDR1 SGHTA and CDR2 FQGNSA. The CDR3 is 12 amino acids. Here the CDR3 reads CASSFQGGGYTF. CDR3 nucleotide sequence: TGTGCCAGCAGCTTTCAGGGAGGCGGCTACACCTTC.

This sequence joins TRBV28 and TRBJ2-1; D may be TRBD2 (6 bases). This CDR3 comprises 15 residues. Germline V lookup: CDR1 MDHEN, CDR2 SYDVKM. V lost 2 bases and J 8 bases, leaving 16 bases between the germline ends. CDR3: CASSLRKEGRYEQFF. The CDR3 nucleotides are TGTGCCAGCAGTTTAAGAAAAGAGGGGAGGTATGAGCAGTTCTTC.

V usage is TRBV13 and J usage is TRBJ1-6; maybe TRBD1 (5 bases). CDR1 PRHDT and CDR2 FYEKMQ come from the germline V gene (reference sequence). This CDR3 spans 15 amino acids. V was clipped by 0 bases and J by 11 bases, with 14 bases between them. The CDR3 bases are TGTGCCAGCAGCTTAGGTCGAAGGGGTGGTCCACCCCTCCACTTT. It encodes CASSLGRRGGPPLHF.

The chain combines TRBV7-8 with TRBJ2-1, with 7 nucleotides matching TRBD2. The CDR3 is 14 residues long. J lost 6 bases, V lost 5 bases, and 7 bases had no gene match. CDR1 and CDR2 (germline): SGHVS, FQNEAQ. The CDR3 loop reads CASSPPGRVNEQFF. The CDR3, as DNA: TGTGCCAGCAGCCCCCCGGGGAGGGTCAATGAGCAGTTCTTC.

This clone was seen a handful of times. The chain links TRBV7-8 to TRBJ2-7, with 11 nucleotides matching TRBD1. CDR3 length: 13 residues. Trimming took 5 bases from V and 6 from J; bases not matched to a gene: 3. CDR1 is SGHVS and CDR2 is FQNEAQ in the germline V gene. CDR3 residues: CASSRTGGFEQYF. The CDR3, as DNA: TGTGCCAGCAGCCGGACAGGGGGCTTCGAGCAGTACTTC.

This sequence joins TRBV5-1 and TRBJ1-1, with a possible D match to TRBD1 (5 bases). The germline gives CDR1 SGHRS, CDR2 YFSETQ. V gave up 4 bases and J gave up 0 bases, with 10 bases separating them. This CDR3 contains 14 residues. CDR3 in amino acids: CASSTGLLNTEAFF. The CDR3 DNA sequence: TGCGCCAGCAGCACGGGACTATTGAACACTGAAGCTTTCTTT. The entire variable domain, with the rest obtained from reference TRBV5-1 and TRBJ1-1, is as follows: KAGVTQTPRYLIKTRGQQVTLSCSPISGHRSVSWYQQTPGQGLQFLFEYFSETQRNKGNFPGRFSGRQFSNSRSEMNVSTLELGDSALYLCASSTGLLNTEAFFGQGTRLTVV.

The CDR3 DNA is TGTGCCAGCAGCGTTCCGGGGACAGCTTCCTACGAGCAGTACTTC. Translating it yields CASSVPGTASYEQYF. This chain links TRBV11-1 with TRBJ2-7; 7 bases match TRBD1. CDR1 and CDR2 (germline): SGHAT, FQDESV (reference sequence). The length of the CDR3 is 15 residues. The trim removed 5 bases at V and 1 base at J, leaving 8 bases unmatched. Complete variable domain (other parts from reference TRBV11-1 and TRBJ2-7): EAEVAQSPRYKITEKSQAVAFWCDPISGHATLYWYRQILGQGPELLVQFQDESVVDDSQLPKDRFSAERLKGVDSTLKIQPAELGDSAMYLCASSVPGTASYEQYFGPGTRLTVT.

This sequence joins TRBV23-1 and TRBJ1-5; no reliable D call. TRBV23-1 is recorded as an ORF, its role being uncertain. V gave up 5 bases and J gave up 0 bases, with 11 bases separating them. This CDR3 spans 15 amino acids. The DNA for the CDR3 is TGCGCCAGCAGTTTGGTCCGAGATAGCAATCAGCCCCAGCATTTT. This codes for CASSLVRDSNQPQHF.

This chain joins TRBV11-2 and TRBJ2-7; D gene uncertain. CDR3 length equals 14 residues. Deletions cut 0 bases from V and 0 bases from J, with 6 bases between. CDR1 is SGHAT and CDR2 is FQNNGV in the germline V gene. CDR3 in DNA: TGTGCCAGCAGCTTAGAGATAAGCTCCTACGAGCAGTACTTC. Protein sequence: CASSLEISSYEQYF.

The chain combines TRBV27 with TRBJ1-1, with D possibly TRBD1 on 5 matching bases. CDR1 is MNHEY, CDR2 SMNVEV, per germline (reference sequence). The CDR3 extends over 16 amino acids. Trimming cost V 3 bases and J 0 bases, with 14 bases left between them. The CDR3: CASSFVSGNMNTEAFF. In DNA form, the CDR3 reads TGTGCCAGCAGTTTCGTTTCAGGGAACATGAACACTGAAGCTTTCTTT.

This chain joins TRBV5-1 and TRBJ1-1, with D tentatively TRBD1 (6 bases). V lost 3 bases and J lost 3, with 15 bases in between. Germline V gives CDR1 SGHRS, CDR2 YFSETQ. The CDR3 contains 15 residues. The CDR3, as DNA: TGCGCCAGCAGCTCCAGAGGGGGTACGCACACTGAAGCTTTCTTT. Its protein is CASSSRGGTHTEAFF. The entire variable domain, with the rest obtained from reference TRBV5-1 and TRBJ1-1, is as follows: KAGVTQTPRYLIKTRGQQVTLSCSPISGHRSVSWYQQTPGQGLQFLFEYFSETQRNKGNFPGRFSGRQFSNSRSEMNVSTLELGDSALYLCASSSRGGTHTEAFFGQGTRLTVV.